In its sample, the clone carrying this T cell receptor (beta chain) was seen many times. Its antigen remains unidentified. This sample is drawn from a study of T cells after yellow fever vaccination. On the study more broadly: Where fractions had low cell numbers, libraries were prepared from them with the SMART-Seq v4 Ultra Low Input RNA kit.

Synthesis of TCR cDNA relied on 5'RACE template switching, which attached a universal primer site and UMIs. Via MiXCR, TCRdb re-called the 5' RACE reads, giving one row per CDR3 protein. Counted here are about 240,000 distinct CDR3 sequences, more than 3.5% occurring once; the ten biggest clones make up about 20%. Whole-study findings and limits: A large majority of primary-vaccination clones showed up again after the booster (just under 97% CD4, about 90% CD8). FACS-sorted repertoires could contain abundant clonotypes contaminating from the bulk population.

The CDR3 is made up of 12 amino acids. The germline V gene has CDR1 LNHDA and CDR2 SQIVND (reference sequence). V lost 4 bases to trimming and J lost 7 bases, with 9 bases between them. This chain links TRBV19 with TRBJ2-3; D gene unclear. The receptor was isolated from a man in his late teens or twenties who received the YFV17D yellow fever vaccine. The sample here was PBMCs, taken 15 days after the yellow fever booster vaccination. CDR3 amino acids: CASSTTRNTQYF. The DNA for the CDR3 is TGTGCCAGTAGTACGACCCGGAATACGCAGTATTTT.